The 25 T cell receptor beta chains below all came from one sample that was sequenced in a study of T cells after posttransplantation cyclophosphamide. Cells defined as naive were viable CD3+CD4+ or CD3+CD8+ and CCR7+CD45RA+CD45RO-CD95-CD27+CD28+. Data came from immunoSEQ multiplex PCR; TCRdb stores just in-frame clones and leaves some out. The sample gives 31,000 or so clones, about 91% of which show up once; 0.1% is in the top ten. Sequencing was carried out using naive CD4+ T cells sorted from blood. The source of these receptors is a man under 40 in good health and a related stem cell transplant donor.

The V gene is TRBV9, the J gene TRBJ2-6; 7 nucleotides agree with TRBD1. Germline CDR1 SGDLS, CDR2 YYNGEE. This CDR3 comprises 15 residues. Trimming took 6 bases from V and 5 from J; bases not matched to a gene: 8. DNA for the CDR3: TGTGCCAGCACAGACAGGGACGGCTGGGCCAACGTCCTGACTTTC. It encodes CASTDRDGWANVLTF.

The chain links TRBV7-9 to TRBJ2-1, with TRBD1 matching 7 bases. The germline V gene has CDR1 SEHNR and CDR2 FQNEAQ (reference sequence). This CDR3 region has 16 residues. Germline trimming cut 5 bases from V and 1 base from J; bases unmatched to any gene: 8. The CDR3 here is CASSPTGTVSYNEQFF. CDR3 nucleotides: TGTGCCAGCAGCCCGACTGGGACAGTATCCTACAATGAGCAGTTCTTC.

This sequence joins TRBV5-1 and TRBJ2-5; the match to TRBD1 covers 9 bases. The CDR3 has 15 amino acids. Germline assignment: CDR1 SGHRS and CDR2 YFSETQ. V lost 3 bases, J lost 3 bases, and 6 bases stayed unmatched. In DNA form, the CDR3 reads TGCGCCAGCAGCTGGGGGGACAGGGATAAAGAGACCCAGTACTTC. It yields the protein CASSWGDRDKETQYF.

For the CDR3, the DNA is TGTGCCAGCAGACTGGACAGGGTGTTATCACCCCTCCACTTT. Its protein product is CASRLDRVLSPLHF. V usage is TRBV11-2 and J usage is TRBJ1-6; 8 bases fit TRBD1. The CDR3 length is 14 residues. Germline V gene sequence: CDR1 SGHAT, CDR2 FQNNGV. V shed 6 bases and J 10 bases; nucleotides not matched to a gene: 8.

The J gene is TRBJ1-2, the V gene TRBV9; D gene uncertain. This CDR3 contains 15 residues. The V gene lost 0 bases and the J gene lost 4 bases, with 13 bases spanning the gap. Germline values: CDR1 SGDLS, CDR2 YYNGEE. CDR3 sequence: CASSVENPAGYGYTF. CDR3 nucleotide sequence: TGTGCCAGCAGCGTAGAAAATCCTGCGGGCTATGGCTACACCTTC.

This clone was picked up a small number of times. The chain combines TRBV18 with TRBJ1-2; D possibly corresponds to TRBD1 (6 bases). V dropped 6 bases and J dropped 6 bases, with 14 bases sitting between them. CDR3 length: 13 residues. Germline CDR1 is KGHSH and CDR2 is LQKENI. DNA for the CDR3: TGTGCCAGCTCCCCCGACAGGAAAAATGGCTACACCTTC. Amino acids: CASSPDRKNGYTF.

V is TRBV7-3 and J is TRBJ2-2, with 9 bases lining up with TRBD1. The CDR3 covers 18 residues. The germline gives CDR1 SGHTA, CDR2 FQGTGA. Trimming cost V 5 bases and J 0 bases; bases outside gene matches: 10. This chain's CDR3 is CASSVLGWTGANTGELFF. The CDR3 coding sequence is TGTGCCAGCAGCGTTTTAGGGTGGACAGGGGCGAACACCGGGGAGCTGTTTTTT.

The rearrangement uses TRBV28 and TRBJ2-7; the D gene is possibly TRBD1 (5 bases). The CDR3 extends over 14 amino acids. Trimming stripped 7 bases from V and 0 bases from J, with 13 bases between. Germline assignment: CDR1 MDHEN and CDR2 SYDVKM. The CDR3 is CASISQGASYEQYF. The CDR3 DNA sequence: TGTGCCAGCATTTCCCAAGGGGCCTCCTACGAGCAGTACTTC.

The chain carries TRBV19 and TRBJ2-7; a possible D gene is TRBD1 (6 bases). The CDR3 length is 15 residues. In germline, CDR1 is LNHDA, CDR2 SQIVND (reference sequence). The V end was cut by 3 bases, the J end by 0 bases, with 12 bases between. The DNA of the CDR3 is TGTGCCAGTAGTATGCTGGACAGAAACTCCTACGAGCAGTACTTC. Residues: CASSMLDRNSYEQYF.

The chain couples TRBV5-8 to TRBJ1-1, with 7 nucleotides matching TRBD1. The CDR3 spans 14 residues. Germline V lookup: CDR1 SGHTS, CDR2 YDEGEE. V was pared by 3 bases and J by 0 bases, with 2 bases of the junction left unmatched. CDR3 loop: CASSWGQMNTEAFF. The CDR3 nucleotides are TGTGCCAGCAGCTGGGGACAGATGAACACTGAAGCTTTCTTT. Complete variable domain (other parts from reference TRBV5-8 and TRBJ1-1): EAGVTQSPTHLIKTRGQQATLRCSPISGHTSVYWYQQALGLGLQFLLWYDEGEERNRGNFPPRFSGRQFPNYSSELNVNALELEDSALYLCASSWGQMNTEAFFGQGTRLTVV.

The genes are TRBV9 and TRBJ1-3, with D possibly matching TRBD1 (5 bases). Germline V gives CDR1 SGDLS, CDR2 YYNGEE. V shed 0 bases and J shed 3 bases, with 13 bases lying between them. The CDR3 has 16 residues. The CDR3 protein is CASSVGAPGFGNTIYF. CDR3 DNA sequence: TGTGCCAGCAGCGTAGGAGCCCCAGGGTTTGGAAACACCATATATTTT.

The genes are TRBV5-1 and TRBJ1-2; D call uncertain. The V end lost 0 bases, the J end lost 1 base, and 7 bases lay between the germline ends. Germline V lookup: CDR1 SGHRS, CDR2 YFSETQ. The CDR3 is 14 amino acids. In DNA, the CDR3 is TGCGCCAGCAGCTTGGTGGCAGTTAACTATGGCTACACCTTC. This codes for CASSLVAVNYGYTF.

V gene TRBV5-4 combines with J gene TRBJ1-1; the D gene is possibly TRBD1 (5 bases). Germline loops: CDR1 SGHNT, CDR2 YYREEE (reference sequence). Trimming took 1 base from V and 3 from J, leaving 10 bases between them. The CDR3 runs to 14 residues. DNA of the CDR3: TGTGCCAGCAGCTTGATAGGGGCGGACACTGAAGCTTTCTTT. Translated: CASSLIGADTEAFF.

This chain joins TRBV4-3 and TRBJ1-2; 7 bases are a match to TRBD1. CDR3 length: 15 amino acids. The V segment lost 0 bases and the J segment 1 base; nucleotides outside the gene matches: 2. Germline values: CDR1 LGHNA, CDR2 YSLEER. The CDR3 DNA sequence: TGCGCCAGCAGCCAAGAGACAGGGCTTAACTATGGCTACACCTTC. This gives the protein CASSQETGLNYGYTF.

The rearrangement links TRBV28 to TRBJ2-7; maybe TRBD1 (6 bases). Germline-derived CDR1 and CDR2 are MDHEN and SYDVKM. V dropped 3 bases and J dropped 7 bases, with 10 bases sitting between them. This CDR3 region has 12 residues. The CDR3 is CASSFKGGEQYF. The CDR3 nucleotides read TGTGCCAGCAGTTTTAAAGGGGGAGAGCAGTACTTC.

The chain has TRBV5-6 and TRBJ2-2; no clear D gene. V lost 0 bases and J lost 5, with 11 bases in between. Germline loops: CDR1 SGHDT, CDR2 YYEEEE. The CDR3 loop spans 15 amino acids. In DNA form, the CDR3 reads TGTGCCAGCAGCTTGGGGGCGCGATATACCGGGGAGCTGTTTTTT. It is translated as CASSLGARYTGELFF.

V is TRBV7-2 and J is TRBJ2-3; the match to TRBD1 covers 9 bases. This CDR3 is built from 14 residues. Germline V gene data show CDR1 as SGHTA and CDR2 as FQGNSA. The V segment lost 4 bases and the J segment 5 bases; nucleotides outside the gene matches: 4. The CDR3 here is CASSWTGAGDTQYF. The CDR3 DNA is TGTGCCAGCAGCTGGACAGGGGCTGGAGATACGCAGTATTTT.

The chain combines TRBV6-1 with TRBJ2-5; D not resolved. The V end was cut by 2 bases, the J end by 5 bases, with 9 bases between. Germline V CDR1 and CDR2: MNHNS, SASEGT. This CDR3 region has 13 residues. CDR3 coding DNA: TGTGCCAGCAGTGAACCCGTGTCGGAGACCCAGTACTTC. As protein: CASSEPVSETQYF.

This chain uses TRBV6-5 with TRBJ1-1, with unresolved D. V was shortened by 6 bases and J by 6 bases, with 14 bases between the two germline ends. Germline lookup yields CDR1 MNHEY and CDR2 SVGAGI. CDR3 length: 13 residues. CDR3 loop: CASRFTAGAEAFF. CDR3 sequence (DNA): TGTGCCAGCAGATTTACAGCTGGCGCTGAAGCTTTCTTT.

The chain carries TRBV6-5 and TRBJ1-3, with a possible D match to TRBD1 (5 bases). Germline CDR1 reads MNHEY; CDR2 reads SVGAGI. The V end was cut by 7 bases, the J end by 2 bases, with 12 bases between. The CDR3 covers 14 residues. CDR3 residues: CASTTRVTGNTIYF. The CDR3 DNA follows: TGTGCCAGCACCACCAGGGTTACTGGAAACACCATATATTTT.

This clone was counted once. The gene calls are TRBV5-6 and TRBJ2-2; D unresolved. Germline V lookup: CDR1 SGHDT, CDR2 YYEEEE. Trimming stripped 1 base from V and 0 bases from J, with 4 bases between. This CDR3 region has 14 residues. The CDR3 reads CASSLYPNTGELFF. Written as DNA, the CDR3 is TGTGCCAGCAGCTTGTATCCGAACACCGGGGAGCTGTTTTTT. The full variable domain, in which reference TRBV5-6 and TRBJ2-2 provide the parts outside the CDR3, is DAGVTQSPTHLIKTRGQQVTLRCSPKSGHDTVSWYQQALGQGPQFIFQYYEEEERQRGNFPDRFSGHQFPNYSSELNVNALLLGDSALYLCASSLYPNTGELFFGEGSRLTVL.

The J gene is TRBJ1-2, the V gene TRBV4-3; D not certain. V dropped 0 bases and J dropped 3 bases, with 11 bases sitting between them. CDR1 is LGHNA, CDR2 YSLEER, per germline. The length of the CDR3 is 15 residues. DNA of the CDR3: TGCGCCAGCAGCCAAGACGGAGACCATCACTATGGCTACACCTTC. It translates to CASSQDGDHHYGYTF.

CDR3 region: CAISELAGAYQETQYF. Here the CDR3 DNA reads TGTGCCATCAGTGAACTAGCGGGTGCTTACCAAGAGACCCAGTACTTC. The chain links TRBV10-3 to TRBJ2-5; 9 bases line up with TRBD2. Germline CDR1 is ENHRY and CDR2 is SYGVKD. The trim removed 3 bases at V and 0 bases at J, leaving 5 bases unmatched. The CDR3 consists of 16 residues.

This clone was observed a few times. The rearrangement uses TRBV28 and TRBJ1-6; 7 nucleotides line up with TRBD1. Germline V gene sequence: CDR1 MDHEN, CDR2 SYDVKM. Trimming removed 5 bases from V and 14 bases from J; junction bases left unmatched: 6. CDR3 length: 12 residues. The CDR3 DNA is TGTGCCAGCAGTGGGACAGTCTCATCCCTCCACTTT. This codes for CASSGTVSSLHF.

The chain joins TRBV5-4 to TRBJ2-7, with TRBD2 identical over 9 bases. CDR3 length: 14 residues. Germline V gives CDR1 SGHNT, CDR2 YYREEE (reference sequence). The V gene end was trimmed by 6 bases and the J gene end by 7 bases; junction bases not matched to a gene: 11. CDR3 residues: CASTRAGGGAEQYF. The DNA of the CDR3 is TGTGCCAGCACCCGAGCGGGGGGCGGGGCGGAGCAGTACTTC.